This entry lists 21 T cell receptor beta chains sequenced from one sample in a study of blood T cells in healthy people across ages. Primers used in a second PCR of about 7 to 12 cycles were a sample-barcoded 5' primer and a J-beta primer mix. MiXCR, applied by TCRdb to the 5' RACE reads, yields one record per CDR3 protein. This repertoire shows hundreds of thousands of distinct CDR3 sequences, 21% found once; its top ten account for 3% to 4%. The specimen sequenced was blood. The source is a man aged 65 to 85 in good health.

The rearrangement uses TRBV20-1 and TRBJ2-7; 9 nucleotides align to TRBD2. The V gene's germline CDR1 is DFQATT and CDR2 SNEGSKA (reference sequence). The CDR3 loop spans 14 amino acids. The trim removed 7 bases at V and 2 bases at J, leaving 9 bases unmatched. CDR3 sequence (DNA): TGCAGTGTCCTTAGCGGGAGTTCGACCTACGAGCAGTACTTC. Translated, it gives CSVLSGSSTYEQYF.

V is TRBV10-3 and J is TRBJ2-5; 8 nucleotides align to TRBD2. The CDR3 is 15 residues long. V shed 0 bases and J 2 bases; nucleotides not matched to a gene: 2. The germline V gene encodes CDR1 ENHRY and CDR2 SYGVKD. The CDR3 loop is CAISESSSGQETQYF. In DNA form, the CDR3 reads TGTGCCATCAGTGAGTCTTCTAGCGGGCAAGAGACCCAGTACTTC.

There are a few counts of this clonotype. This sequence joins TRBV12-3 or TRBV12-4 and TRBJ1-4; D possibly corresponds to TRBD1 (5 bases). Trimming cost V 6 bases and J 8 bases, with 13 bases left between them. The CDR3 has 13 amino acids. The DNA of the CDR3 is TGTGCCAGCAGGGGGCTAGAAGGGGAAAAACTGTTTTTT. Its translation is CASRGLEGEKLFF.

This clonotype was detected a few times. The chain joins TRBV2 to TRBJ2-5; weak D call: TRBD2 (6 bases). The CDR3 is 13 amino acids. Trimming removed 3 bases from V and 10 bases from J, with 15 bases in between. Germline values: CDR1 SNHLY, CDR2 FYNNEI. CDR3 loop: CASSDMTTRGQYF. The DNA for the CDR3 is TGTGCCAGCAGTGACATGACCACGCGGGGCCAGTACTTC.

V is TRBV4-3 and J is TRBJ2-5; TRBD2 is a possible D gene (6 bases). TRBJ2-1 explains the end of the DNA better; the J call may be wrong. This CDR3 comprises 15 residues. The germline CDR1 and CDR2 sequences are LGHNA and YSLEER. CDR3 loop: CASSQGDGGYNEQFF. The CDR3 DNA follows: TGCGCCAGCAGCCAGGGGGACGGAGGGTACAATGAGCAGTTCTTC.

The CDR3: CASSSKRPTDTQYF. The CDR3 DNA reads TGTGCCAGCAGTTCTAAGCGACCCACAGATACGCAGTATTTT. This chain uses TRBV27 with TRBJ2-3; D remains unclear. V dropped 4 bases and J dropped 2 bases, with 10 bases sitting between them. Per the germline V gene, CDR1 is MNHEY and CDR2 is SMNVEV (reference sequence). The CDR3 contains 14 residues.

The CDR3 region is CASSLAGAEHIQYF. The CDR3 region has the DNA TGTGCCAGCAGCTTAGCGGGAGCAGAGCACATTCAGTACTTC. V gene TRBV7-2 combines with J gene TRBJ2-4; tentative D call: TRBD2 (5 bases). CDR1 and CDR2 (germline): SGHTA, FQGNSA. This CDR3 is built from 14 residues. Trimming took off 0 bases at V and 8 bases at J, with 11 bases between the two ends. Using reference TRBV7-2 and TRBJ2-4 for the parts outside the CDR3, the full variable domain is GAGVSQSPSNKVTEKGKDVELRCDPISGHTALYWYRQSLGQGLEFLIYFQGNSAPDKSGLPSDRFSAERTGGSVSTLTIQRTQQEDSAVYLCASSLAGAEHIQYFGAGTRLSVL.

Worth noting for this clonotype: At one end the junction does not follow the germline gene, possibly because of a read error. This chain joins TRBV4-3 and TRBJ1-5; D gene ambiguous. The CDR3 extends over 15 amino acids. Looked up from germline, CDR1 is LGHNA and CDR2 is YSLEER. In DNA, the CDR3 is TGCGCCAGCAGCCAAGATCGGGCTACGAATCAGCCTCAGCATTTT. This encodes CASSQDRATNQPQHF.

The chain employs TRBV10-3 and TRBJ2-5; D call uncertain. Trimming shortened V by 0 bases and J by 7 bases, and 9 bases separated the two germline ends. There are 13 residues in the CDR3. The germline CDR1 and CDR2 sequences are ENHRY and SYGVKD. The CDR3 loop reads CAISESGKGTQYF. DNA of the CDR3: TGTGCCATCAGTGAGTCAGGGAAAGGGACCCAGTACTTC.

This chain links TRBV4-1 with TRBJ2-7; 14 nucleotides match TRBD2. CDR1 is MGHRA, CDR2 YSYEKL, per germline. V trimming: 0 bases; J trimming: 6 bases; junction bases outside the gene matches: 4. The CDR3 runs 16 residues. CDR3 amino acids: CASSQDGTSGRFEQYF. The CDR3 nucleotides are TGCGCCAGCAGCCAAGATGGGACTAGCGGGAGATTCGAGCAGTACTTC.

The chain links TRBV20-1 to TRBJ1-6, with 8 bases that match TRBD1. The ends lost 5 bases at V and 7 bases at J; junction bases unmatched: 4. Per germline, CDR1 DFQATT and CDR2 SNEGSKA (reference sequence). This CDR3 region has 13 residues. CDR3 residues: CSAHGQGNSPLHF. The DNA for the CDR3 is TGCAGTGCTCATGGACAGGGAAATTCACCCCTCCACTTT.

The sample holds a few counts of this clonotype. The CDR3 reads CASSYGQGGYEQYF. The CDR3 DNA reads TGCGCCAGCAGCTATGGACAGGGGGGCTACGAGCAGTACTTC. This chain joins TRBV5-1 and TRBJ2-1; 10 bases are shared with TRBD1. With the DNA end fitting TRBJ2-7 better, the J assignment may be wrong. There are 14 residues in the CDR3. In germline, CDR1 is SGHRS, CDR2 YFSETQ.

The chain recombines TRBV6-6 with TRBJ2-5, with D unresolved. Germline assignment: CDR1 MNHNY and CDR2 SVGAGI (reference sequence). This CDR3 is 12 amino acids long. V was trimmed by 6 bases and J by 4 bases, leaving 9 bases between them. Here the CDR3 reads CASRGSGETQYF. The CDR3 DNA sequence: TGTGCCAGCAGGGGGTCAGGAGAGACCCAGTACTTC.

This clonotype has only a few counts. The chain employs TRBV20-1 and TRBJ2-7; TRBD1 agrees at 11 bases. CDR1 is DFQATT, CDR2 SNEGSKA, per germline (reference sequence). V dropped 5 bases and J dropped 6; count of bases not matched to a gene: 6. CDR3 length: 13 amino acids. CDR3 sequence reads: CSAARDRGAEQYF. The CDR3 DNA sequence: TGCAGTGCTGCTCGGGACAGGGGGGCCGAGCAGTACTTC.

V is TRBV20-1 and J is TRBJ1-4, with D maybe TRBD1 (5 bases). CDR1 DFQATT and CDR2 SNEGSKA come from the germline V gene (reference sequence). The ends were cut back, 0 bases at V and 13 bases at J, with 9 bases in the middle. CDR3 length equals 11 residues. As DNA, the CDR3 is TGCAGTGCTAGAGAGAGGGGACTACTGTTTTTT. Its protein is CSARERGLLFF.

The rearrangement links TRBV27 to TRBJ1-2, with D possibly being TRBD1 (5 bases). CDR3 length: 14 residues. V was pared by 11 bases and J by 2 bases, with 18 bases between. Germline-derived CDR1 and CDR2 are MNHEY and SMNVEV (reference sequence). The CDR3 protein is CAEDSGRSNYGYTF. CDR3 bases: TGTGCCGAAGACAGCGGAAGATCCAACTATGGCTACACCTTC.

The rearrangement uses TRBV29-1 and TRBJ2-3; possibly TRBD1 for D (6 bases). This CDR3 contains 13 residues. Germline loops: CDR1 SQVTM, CDR2 ANQGSEA. V was cut by 5 bases and J by 7 bases, with 16 bases left in between. This chain's CDR3 is CSVKAGGRHTQYF. The DNA for the CDR3 is TGCAGCGTTAAGGCTGGGGGCAGACATACGCAGTATTTT.

The V and J genes are TRBV6-5 and TRBJ2-3; 7 nucleotides align to TRBD2. V shed 4 bases, J shed 0 bases, and the junction held 10 bases outside the gene matches. The CDR3 totals 17 residues. CDR1 is MNHEY, CDR2 SVGAGI, per germline. The CDR3 DNA reads TGTGCCAGCAGTTCGGCGGACGGGAGGACTAGCACAGATACGCAGTATTTT. This encodes CASSSADGRTSTDTQYF.

In its sample, this clonotype was seen a few times. The chain has TRBV28 and TRBJ2-5; TRBD2 is a possible D gene (5 bases). Germline CDR1 and CDR2: MDHEN and SYDVKM. There are 14 residues in the CDR3. V was pared by 8 bases and J by 2 bases, with 15 bases between. For the CDR3, the DNA is TGTGCCAGCGGATACCGGGATATACAAGAGACCCAGTACTTC. It specifies CASGYRDIQETQYF. Full variable domain (remainder filled in from reference TRBV28 and TRBJ2-5): DVKVTQSSRYLVKRTGEKVFLECVQDMDHENMFWYRQDPGLGLRLIYFSYDVKMKEKGDIPEGYSVSREKKERFSLILESASTNQTSMYLCASGYRDIQETQYFGPGTRLLVL.

This clonotype has a handful of counts. The chain joins TRBV29-1 to TRBJ2-5; tentatively, D is TRBD1 or TRBD2 (5 bases each). The CDR3 totals 13 residues. V was clipped by 4 bases and J by 11 bases, with 20 bases between them. CDR1 is SQVTM and CDR2 is ANQGSEA in the germline V gene. In DNA, the CDR3 is TGCAGCGTTGTTGTCACAGAAGAAGGGGAGCAGTACTTC. This gives the protein CSVVVTEEGEQYF.

The genes are TRBV5-1 and TRBJ2-1; TRBD1 agrees at 7 bases. Trimming took 4 bases from V and 8 from J; bases not matched to a gene: 6. CDR3 size: 13 residues. Looked up from germline, CDR1 is SGHRS and CDR2 is YFSETQ. CDR3 in DNA: TGCGCCAGCAGCCCAGACAGGGTAGATGAGCAGTTCTTC. Its protein product is CASSPDRVDEQFF.